The 18 T cell receptor beta chains listed next were all sequenced from one sample in a study of cytotoxic CD8 clonotypes in ibrutinib-treated CLL. Assay used: immunoSEQ multiplex PCR; TCRdb lists only in-frame clones, some missing. The table includes about 270,000 clones, 70% to 80% detected once. The sequences come from PBMCs, collected at disease progression, from a patient treated with ibrutinib. The source is a human donor with chronic lymphocytic leukemia.

The gene calls are TRBV28 and TRBJ2-7; D remains unclear. The ends were cut back, 5 bases at V and 6 bases at J, with 11 bases in the middle. The CDR3 contains 12 residues. Germline CDR1 is MDHEN and CDR2 is SYDVKM. As DNA, the CDR3 is TGTGCCAGCAGTCCAAGACTCTTCGAGCAGTACTTC. It is translated as CASSPRLFEQYF. Combining the CDR3 with reference TRBV28 and TRBJ2-7 gives the whole variable domain DVKVTQSSRYLVKRTGEKVFLECVQDMDHENMFWYRQDPGLGLRLIYFSYDVKMKEKGDIPEGYSVSREKKERFSLILESASTNQTSMYLCASSPRLFEQYFGPGTRLTVT.

The gene calls are TRBV9 and TRBJ1-1; 8 nucleotides agree with TRBD1. The CDR3 has 13 residues. V dropped 2 bases and J dropped 8; count of bases not matched to a gene: 5. From germline, CDR1 is SGDLS and CDR2 YYNGEE. The CDR3 region has the DNA TGTGCCAGCAGCGTCGGGACAGGCAGCGAAGCTTTCTTT. It encodes CASSVGTGSEAFF. The whole variable domain, remainder taken from reference TRBV9 and TRBJ1-1, is DSGVTQTPKHLITATGQRVTLRCSPRSGDLSVYWYQQSLDQGLQFLIQYYNGEERAKGNILERFSAQQFPDLHSELNLSSLELGDSALYFCASSVGTGSEAFFGQGTRLTVV.

The CDR3 here is CASRPGQGYLQPQHF. CDR3 bases: TGTGCCAGCAGGCCGGGACAGGGTTATTTACAGCCCCAGCATTTT. The rearrangement uses TRBV6-5 and TRBJ1-5, with TRBD1 identical over 9 bases. V shed 6 bases, J shed 7 bases, and the junction held 10 bases outside the gene matches. This CDR3 contains 15 residues. Germline CDR1 MNHEY, CDR2 SVGAGI.

The rearrangement uses TRBV5-5 and TRBJ1-2; 7 nucleotides match TRBD1. CDR1 is SGHKS, CDR2 YYEKEE, per germline (reference sequence). V lost 2 bases to trimming and J lost 1 base; unmatched junction nucleotides: 2. The CDR3 extends over 14 amino acids. This chain's CDR3 is CASSFRDSNYGYTF. CDR3 nucleotides: TGTGCCAGCAGCTTCCGGGACAGTAACTATGGCTACACCTTC.

This chain joins TRBV18 and TRBJ2-5; weak D call: TRBD1 (6 bases). The CDR3 loop spans 13 amino acids. Per the germline V gene, CDR1 is KGHSH and CDR2 is LQKENI. V was trimmed by 3 bases and J by 6 bases, leaving 11 bases between them. CDR3 DNA: TGTGCCAGCTCACCCTCGGACAGAAAGACCCAGTACTTC. This gives the protein CASSPSDRKTQYF.

The V gene is TRBV28, the J gene TRBJ2-7; D is unclear. V was cut by 2 bases and J by 6 bases, with 11 bases left in between. The CDR3 consists of 13 residues. Looked up from germline, CDR1 is MDHEN and CDR2 is SYDVKM. The CDR3 DNA reads TGTGCCAGCAGTTTAATAGACTTGGGCGAGCAGTACTTC. Protein: CASSLIDLGEQYF.

This clone came up once. The CDR3 region has the DNA TGTGCCTGGAGTGTCCACGATAGCAATCAGCCCCAGCATTTT. Residues: CAWSVHDSNQPQHF. J is TRBJ1-5 and V is TRBV30; D not certain. Per germline, CDR1 GTSNPN and CDR2 SVGIG (reference sequence). The germline V and J ends were trimmed by 0 bases and 0 bases, with 6 bases remaining between them. This CDR3 spans 14 amino acids.

This chain links TRBV25-1 with TRBJ1-1; D not certain. The CDR3 is 14 amino acids. Trimming pared 1 base from V and 2 bases from J, leaving 8 bases between. The germline gives CDR1 MGHDK, CDR2 SYGVNS. CDR3 in amino acids: CASSEWVSNTEAFF. CDR3 bases: TGTGCCAGCAGTGAATGGGTCTCCAACACTGAAGCTTTCTTT.

The chain is built from TRBV4-1 and TRBJ2-3, with 7 nucleotides matching TRBD1. Per germline, CDR1 MGHRA and CDR2 YSYEKL. This CDR3 spans 15 amino acids. Trimming at V came to 2 bases and at J to 6 bases, leaving 8 bases not matched to a gene. CDR3 sequence: CASSQRDRPIDTQYF. The CDR3 DNA reads as TGCGCCAGCAGCCAACGGGACAGACCGATTGATACGCAGTATTTT.

J is TRBJ1-1 and V is TRBV2; a weak D match, TRBD1 (5 bases). This CDR3 comprises 14 residues. CDR1 and CDR2 (germline): SNHLY, FYNNEI. The V and J ends lost 6 bases and 4 bases respectively, with 15 bases between them. The CDR3 DNA sequence: TGTGCCAGCAGCCGTAACCCCAGGGTCACTGAAGCTTTCTTT. This codes for CASSRNPRVTEAFF.

J is TRBJ2-7 and V is TRBV12-5; D is perhaps TRBD1 (5 bases). V gave up 1 base and J gave up 3 bases, with 10 bases separating them. CDR1 and CDR2 from the germline V gene are LGHNT and FRNRAP. The CDR3 contains 14 residues. The CDR3 coding sequence is TGTGCTAGTGGTTTGGGGCCAGGGAACTACGAGCAGTACTTC. The encoded protein is CASGLGPGNYEQYF.

The rearrangement links TRBV5-1 to TRBJ2-3; 8 nucleotides line up with TRBD2. The V gene's germline CDR1 is SGHRS and CDR2 YFSETQ. The ends lost 4 bases at V and 4 bases at J; junction bases unmatched: 8. CDR3 size: 15 residues. CDR3 sequence: CASSRTGGGPDTQYF. The CDR3, as DNA: TGCGCCAGCAGCCGAACCGGCGGGGGGCCAGATACGCAGTATTTT.

This clone was picked up one time. The chain uses TRBV7-8 and TRBJ2-3; D is perhaps TRBD2 (5 bases). The CDR3 has 16 residues. The germline V and J ends were trimmed by 3 bases and 1 base, with 14 bases remaining between them. Germline V gene data show CDR1 as SGHVS and CDR2 as FQNEAQ. CDR3 DNA sequence: TGTGCCAGCAGCTTCGAGGGAGCGGCGGGCACAGATACGCAGTATTTT. Translated, it gives CASSFEGAAGTDTQYF. The variable domain in full, with the rest retrieved from reference TRBV7-8 and TRBJ2-3, is GAGVSQSPRYKVAKRGQDVALRCDPISGHVSLFWYQQALGQGPEFLTYFQNEAQLDKSGLPSDRFFAERPEGSVSTLKIQRTQQEDSAVYLCASSFEGAAGTDTQYFGPGTRLTVL.

The chain combines TRBV5-1 with TRBJ2-2; 8 nucleotides agree with TRBD1. Trimming cost V 4 bases and J 2 bases; bases outside gene matches: 7. The CDR3 loop spans 16 amino acids. Germline CDR1 reads SGHRS; CDR2 reads YFSETQ. The CDR3, as DNA: TGCGCCAGCAGCAGGACAGGGTTTTTAAACACCGGGGAGCTGTTTTTT. Its protein product is CASSRTGFLNTGELFF. Full variable domain (outside the CDR3, taken from reference TRBV5-1 and TRBJ2-2): KAGVTQTPRYLIKTRGQQVTLSCSPISGHRSVSWYQQTPGQGLQFLFEYFSETQRNKGNFPGRFSGRQFSNSRSEMNVSTLELGDSALYLCASSRTGFLNTGELFFGEGSRLTVL.

This clone was observed a few times. The chain combines TRBV11-2 with TRBJ1-6; D is possibly TRBD1 (6 bases). Trimming pared 7 bases from V and 3 bases from J, leaving 10 bases between. CDR3 length: 14 amino acids. Germline CDR1 reads SGHAT; CDR2 reads FQNNGV. CDR3: CASTLGGYNSPLHF. CDR3 sequence (DNA): TGTGCCAGCACCCTAGGGGGCTATAATTCACCCCTCCACTTT. The whole variable domain, remainder taken from reference TRBV11-2 and TRBJ1-6, is EAGVAQSPRYKIIEKRQSVAFWCNPISGHATLYWYQQILGQGPKLLIQFQNNGVVDDSQLPKDRFSAERLKGVDSTLKIQPAKLEDSAVYLCASTLGGYNSPLHFGNGTRLTVT.

The rearrangement joins TRBV9 to TRBJ1-5; a weak D match, TRBD1 (5 bases). V was clipped by 4 bases and J by 0 bases, with 8 bases between them. The CDR3 has 14 amino acids. CDR1 and CDR2 (germline): SGDLS, YYNGEE. As DNA, the CDR3 is TGTGCCAGCAGCCCAGGGCATAGCAATCAGCCCCAGCATTTT. This translates into CASSPGHSNQPQHF.

The rearrangement links TRBV10-1 to TRBJ2-5; D unresolved. The CDR3 contains 14 residues. V gave up 2 bases and J gave up 4 bases, with 11 bases separating them. Looked up from germline, CDR1 is WNHNN and CDR2 is SYGVQD (reference sequence). CDR3 nucleotide sequence: TGCGCCAGCAGTGAGGGGCCAGGTCGAGAGACCCAGTACTTC. Protein product: CASSEGPGRETQYF.

The count of this clone is one. The chain links TRBV4-3 to TRBJ2-2, with TRBD2 matching over 14 bases. Germline CDR1 reads LGHNA; CDR2 reads YSLEER. CDR3 length equals 16 residues. V trimming: 4 bases; J trimming: 5 bases; junction bases outside the gene matches: 3. CDR3 sequence: CASSRGLAGVTGELFF. For the CDR3, the DNA is TGCGCCAGCAGCCGGGGACTAGCGGGAGTTACCGGGGAGCTGTTTTTT.